This TCR beta chain appears in the sequencing data of a study of CD8+ T cells in alopecia areata. Described treatment: oral pan-JAK inhibitor, 5-10 mg twice daily. Researchers took lesional scalp punch biopsies and peripheral blood from people who were alopecia areata patients. The authors sorted CD4+ and CD8+ T cells from PBMCs. V lost 7 bases and J lost 4, with 13 bases in between. The germline V gene has CDR1 MNHNY and CDR2 SVGAGI (reference sequence). The CDR3 is 13 residues long. This clone is judged medium-sized. Its antigen remains unidentified. Study-wide results and limits: With patients, TCR sharing proved less clear than in mice, a difference possibly related to HLA.

Isolated RNA was reverse transcribed into cDNA used as the sequencing template. TCRdb's table, derived via immunoSEQ multiplex PCR, lists solely in-frame clones and lacks some. This table holds nearly 200,000 clones, roughly 50% found once. Source: CD4+ T cells sorted from blood, taken at week 24, from a patient treated with tofacitinib. The rearrangement joins TRBV6-6 to TRBJ1-1; D not certain. This TCR came from a human donor with alopecia areata. The CDR3 sequence: CASILAGSTEAFF. Here the CDR3 DNA reads TGTGCCAGCATATTGGCGGGGTCCACTGAAGCTTTCTTT.